Listed here are 9 T cell receptor beta chains from one sample, sequenced in a study of cytomegalovirus exposure and HLA in healthy donors. Using immunoSEQ multiplex PCR, the repertoire was profiled, and TCRdb retains in-frame clones only, with some absent. The sample includes some 130,000 clones, approximately 91% seen only once; the top ten take 1.4% to 1.5%. Sequences were obtained from PBMCs. The receptors originated from a man aged 30 to 45 in good health and CMV-seronegative.

This clone was counted a single time. The chain has TRBV18 and TRBJ1-2; 10 bases fit TRBD1. After removal of 3 bases from V and 3 bases from J, the junction contained 4 bases not matched to a gene. The CDR3 contains 15 residues. Germline CDR1 is KGHSH and CDR2 is LQKENI. The CDR3 is CASSPQGQGYYGYTF. CDR3 nucleotides: TGTGCCAGCTCACCCCAGGGACAGGGGTACTATGGCTACACCTTC.

This clone appeared once. The chain combines TRBV5-8 with TRBJ2-4; D is unresolved. The CDR3 contains 15 residues. Germline-derived CDR1 and CDR2 are SGHTS and YDEGEE. V gave up 0 bases and J gave up 7 bases, with 14 bases separating them. The DNA of the CDR3 is TGTGCCAGCAGCTTGGCTGGGCCCACACGGAACATTCAGTACTTC. Translating it yields CASSLAGPTRNIQYF. The full variable domain, rest sourced from reference TRBV5-8 and TRBJ2-4, is EAGVTQSPTHLIKTRGQQATLRCSPISGHTSVYWYQQALGLGLQFLLWYDEGEERNRGNFPPRFSGRQFPNYSSELNVNALELEDSALYLCASSLAGPTRNIQYFGAGTRLSVL.

The count of this clone is one. CDR3 sequence reads: CASGKTGGNTGELFF. The DNA for the CDR3 is TGTGCCAGCGGAAAGACAGGGGGTAACACCGGGGAGCTGTTTTTT. V usage is TRBV9 and J usage is TRBJ2-2, with 9 bases fitting TRBD1. The CDR3 has 15 amino acids. With 7 bases clipped from V and 2 bases from J, the junction kept 6 bases outside the gene matches. The V gene's germline CDR1 is SGDLS and CDR2 YYNGEE. Drawing the rest from reference TRBV9 and TRBJ2-2, the complete variable domain is DSGVTQTPKHLITATGQRVTLRCSPRSGDLSVYWYQQSLDQGLQFLIQYYNGEERAKGNILERFSAQQFPDLHSELNLSSLELGDSALYFCASGKTGGNTGELFFGEGSRLTVL.

This chain links TRBV27 with TRBJ2-2; a weak D match, TRBD2 (7 bases). Trimming removed 0 bases from V and 7 bases from J, with 21 bases in between. The CDR3 covers 18 residues. The germline CDR1 and CDR2 sequences are MNHEY and SMNVEV (reference sequence). The CDR3 region is CASSLSGRGASRGGELFF. CDR3 sequence (DNA): TGTGCCAGCAGTTTATCTGGTCGGGGGGCGTCAAGGGGCGGGGAGCTGTTTTTT.

In this sample, this clone turned up once. This chain joins TRBV10-3 and TRBJ2-7; a possible D gene is TRBD1 (6 bases). Trimming stripped 5 bases from V and 0 bases from J, with 11 bases between. Germline CDR1 and CDR2: ENHRY and SYGVKD. CDR3 length: 14 residues. The CDR3: CAISIDRSSYEQYF. The DNA for the CDR3 is TGTGCCATCAGTATAGACAGGAGCTCCTACGAGCAGTACTTC.

This clone was counted a few times. The chain has TRBV30 and TRBJ2-1; 11 nucleotides match TRBD2. Germline V CDR1 and CDR2: GTSNPN, SVGIG (reference sequence). The CDR3 totals 14 residues. Unmatched junction bases numbered 6, after V lost 2 bases and J lost 9 bases. The CDR3 region is CAWSRTSGHSEQFF. CDR3 coding DNA: TGTGCCTGGAGTAGGACTAGCGGGCATAGTGAGCAGTTCTTC. Complete variable domain (other parts from reference TRBV30 and TRBJ2-1): SQTIHQWPATLVQPVGSPLSLECTVEGTSNPNLYWYRQAAGRGLQLLFYSVGIGQISSEVPQNLSASRPQDRQFILSSKKLLLSDSGFYLCAWSRTSGHSEQFFGPGTRLTVL.

The rearrangement links TRBV18 to TRBJ1-2; the match to TRBD1 covers 9 bases. CDR1 is KGHSH and CDR2 is LQKENI in the germline V gene. V was clipped by 5 bases and J by 6 bases; unmatched bases: 7. The CDR3 covers 14 residues. CDR3 sequence: CASSLQGAAHGYTF. CDR3 nucleotides: TGTGCCAGCTCATTACAGGGGGCCGCCCATGGCTACACCTTC.

The rearrangement joins TRBV29-1 to TRBJ2-3; maybe TRBD2 (5 bases). V shed 1 base and J shed 5 bases, with 13 bases lying between them. In germline, CDR1 is SQVTM, CDR2 ANQGSEA. The CDR3 covers 14 residues. The CDR3 reads CSVEGLAEGDTQYF. CDR3 nucleotide sequence: TGCAGCGTTGAAGGCCTAGCAGAAGGAGATACGCAGTATTTT.

The rearrangement uses TRBV5-1 and TRBJ1-1; D is uncertain. CDR3 length equals 15 residues. V was pared by 2 bases and J by 5 bases, with 16 bases between. Per germline, CDR1 SGHRS and CDR2 YFSETQ. DNA of the CDR3: TGCGCCAGCAGCTTAACTAGGGTTTTAGTAACTGAAGCTTTCTTT. Translated: CASSLTRVLVTEAFF. The full variable domain, with the rest looked up from reference TRBV5-1 and TRBJ1-1, is KAGVTQTPRYLIKTRGQQVTLSCSPISGHRSVSWYQQTPGQGLQFLFEYFSETQRNKGNFPGRFSGRQFSNSRSEMNVSTLELGDSALYLCASSLTRVLVTEAFFGQGTRLTVV.